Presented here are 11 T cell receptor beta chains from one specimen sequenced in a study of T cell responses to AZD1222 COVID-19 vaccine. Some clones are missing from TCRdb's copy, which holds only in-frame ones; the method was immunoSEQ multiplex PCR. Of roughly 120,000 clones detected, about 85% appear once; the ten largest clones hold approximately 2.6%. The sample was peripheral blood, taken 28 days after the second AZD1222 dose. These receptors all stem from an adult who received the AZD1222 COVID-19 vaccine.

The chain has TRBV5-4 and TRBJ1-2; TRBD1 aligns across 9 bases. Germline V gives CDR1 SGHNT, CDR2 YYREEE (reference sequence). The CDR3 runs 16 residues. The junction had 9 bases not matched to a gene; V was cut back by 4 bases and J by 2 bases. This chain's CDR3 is CASSQPTGGINYGYTF. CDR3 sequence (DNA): TGTGCCAGCAGCCAACCGACAGGGGGGATAAACTATGGCTACACCTTC.

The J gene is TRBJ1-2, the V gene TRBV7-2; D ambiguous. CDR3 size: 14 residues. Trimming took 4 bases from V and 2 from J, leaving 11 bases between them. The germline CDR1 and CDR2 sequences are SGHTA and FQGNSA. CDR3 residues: CASSSGLLNYGYTF. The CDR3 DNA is TGTGCCAGCAGCTCCGGGCTCCTCAACTATGGCTACACCTTC.

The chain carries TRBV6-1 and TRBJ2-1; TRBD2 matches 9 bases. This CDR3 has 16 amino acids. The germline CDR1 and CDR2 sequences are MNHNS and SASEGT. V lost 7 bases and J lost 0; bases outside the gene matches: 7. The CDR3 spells CASTVAGVFSYNEQFF. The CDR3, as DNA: TGTGCCAGCACTGTAGCGGGGGTCTTCTCCTACAATGAGCAGTTCTTC.

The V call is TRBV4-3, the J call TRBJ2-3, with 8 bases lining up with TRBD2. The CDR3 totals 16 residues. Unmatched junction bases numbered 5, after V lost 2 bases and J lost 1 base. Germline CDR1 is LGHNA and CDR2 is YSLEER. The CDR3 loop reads CASSQPAGGGTDTQYF. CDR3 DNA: TGCGCCAGCAGCCAACCGGCGGGGGGCGGCACAGATACGCAGTATTTT.

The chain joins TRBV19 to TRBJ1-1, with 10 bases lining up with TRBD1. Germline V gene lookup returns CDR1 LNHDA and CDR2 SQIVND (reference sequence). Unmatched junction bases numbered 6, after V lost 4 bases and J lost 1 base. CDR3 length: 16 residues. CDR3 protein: CASSTYRTGGNTEAFF. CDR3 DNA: TGTGCCAGTAGTACCTACAGGACAGGGGGGAACACTGAAGCTTTCTTT.

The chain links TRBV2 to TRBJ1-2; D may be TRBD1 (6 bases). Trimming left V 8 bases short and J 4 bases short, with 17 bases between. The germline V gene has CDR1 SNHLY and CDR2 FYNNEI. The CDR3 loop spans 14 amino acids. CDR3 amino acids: CASHREGDVYGYTF. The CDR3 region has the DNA TGTGCCAGCCACAGGGAGGGCGACGTCTATGGCTACACCTTC. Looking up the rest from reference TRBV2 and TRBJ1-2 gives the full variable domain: EPEVTQTPSHQVTQMGQEVILRCVPISNHLYFYWYRQILGQKVEFLVSFYNNEISEKSEIFDDQFSVERPDGSNFTLKIRSTKLEDSAMYFCASHREGDVYGYTFGSGTRLTVV.

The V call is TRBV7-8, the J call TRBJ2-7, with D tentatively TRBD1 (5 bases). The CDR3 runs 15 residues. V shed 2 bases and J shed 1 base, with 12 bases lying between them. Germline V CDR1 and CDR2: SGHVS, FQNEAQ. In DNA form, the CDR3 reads TGTGCCAGCAGCTTATGGCAGGGCCCTTCCTACGAGCAGTACTTC. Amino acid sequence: CASSLWQGPSYEQYF.

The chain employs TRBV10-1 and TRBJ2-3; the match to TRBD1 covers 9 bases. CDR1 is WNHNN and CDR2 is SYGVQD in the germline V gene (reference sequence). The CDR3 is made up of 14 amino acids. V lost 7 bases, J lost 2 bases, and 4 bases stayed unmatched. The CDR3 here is CASIGQGSTDTQYF. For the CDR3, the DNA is TGCGCCAGCATTGGACAGGGGTCCACAGATACGCAGTATTTT.

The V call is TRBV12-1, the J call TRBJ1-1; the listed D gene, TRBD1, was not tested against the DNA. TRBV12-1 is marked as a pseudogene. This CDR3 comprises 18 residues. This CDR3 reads CASSSSPESPGVRTEAFF. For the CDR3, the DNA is TGTGCCAGCAGCTCCTCCCCAGAGTCGCCAGGGGTGAGGACTGAAGCTTTCTTT.

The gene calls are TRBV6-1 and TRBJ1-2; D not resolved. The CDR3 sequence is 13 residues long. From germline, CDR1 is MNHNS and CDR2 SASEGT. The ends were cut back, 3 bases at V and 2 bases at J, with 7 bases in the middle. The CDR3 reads CASSDNQNYGYTF. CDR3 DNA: TGTGCCAGCAGTGACAACCAAAACTATGGCTACACCTTC.

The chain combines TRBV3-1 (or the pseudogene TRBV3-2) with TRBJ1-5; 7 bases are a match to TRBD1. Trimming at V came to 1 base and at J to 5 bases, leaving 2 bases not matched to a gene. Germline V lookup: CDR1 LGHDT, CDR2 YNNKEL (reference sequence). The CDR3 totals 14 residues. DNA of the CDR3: TGTGCCAGCAGCCAAGCAGGGGGGGATCAGCCCCAGCATTTT. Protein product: CASSQAGGDQPQHF.